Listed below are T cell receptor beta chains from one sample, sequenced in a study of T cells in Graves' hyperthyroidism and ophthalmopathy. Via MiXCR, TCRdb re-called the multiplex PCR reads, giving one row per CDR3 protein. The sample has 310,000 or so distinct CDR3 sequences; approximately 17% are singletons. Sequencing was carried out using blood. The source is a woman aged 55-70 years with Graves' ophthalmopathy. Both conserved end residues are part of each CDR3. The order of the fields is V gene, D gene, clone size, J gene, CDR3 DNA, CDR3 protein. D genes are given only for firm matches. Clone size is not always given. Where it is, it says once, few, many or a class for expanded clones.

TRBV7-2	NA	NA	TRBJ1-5	TGTGCCAGCAGCTTACTGGGTCCCAATCAGCCCCAGCATTTT	CASSLLGPNQPQHF
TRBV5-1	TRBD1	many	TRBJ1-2	TGCGCCAGCAGCCGGGGGGACAGCGGATGGGACTATGGCTACACCTTC	CASSRGDSGWDYGYTF
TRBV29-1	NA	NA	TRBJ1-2	TGCAGCATTGACCGGACAGATCCCGGCTACACCTTC	CSIDRTDPGYTF
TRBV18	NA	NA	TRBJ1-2	TGTGCCAGCTCACCAGCGGGGGAGGTTGGCTATGGCTACACCTTC	CASSPAGEVGYGYTF
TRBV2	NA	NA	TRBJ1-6	TGTGCCAGCAACGCCCAGGGTTTTAGCTCCTATAATTCACCCCTCCACTTT	CASNAQGFSSYNSPLHF
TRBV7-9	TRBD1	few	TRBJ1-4	TGTGCCAGCAGCGCAGGGGACAGGGGAAAGACTAATGAAAAACTGTTTTTT	CASSAGDRGKTNEKLFF
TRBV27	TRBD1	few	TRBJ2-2	TGTGCCAGCAGTTTATTAGGGACAGGGTTCGCCGGGGAGCTGTTTTTT	CASSLLGTGFAGELFF
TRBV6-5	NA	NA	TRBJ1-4	TGTGCCAGCAGTTTTCAAGTCGGGGCTAATGAAAAACTGTTTTTT	CASSFQVGANEKLFF
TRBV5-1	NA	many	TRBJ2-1	TGCGCCAGCAGCTTGGGGTCGGCAGGAAATGAGCAGTTCTTC	CASSLGSAGNEQFF
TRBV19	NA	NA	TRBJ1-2	TGTGCCAGTAGTAGCAGGCCGCTCTATGGCTACACCTTC	CASSSRPLYGYTF
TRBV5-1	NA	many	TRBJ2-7	TGCGCCAGCAGCTTGGCCCAGGGTCCCGTTTACGAGCAGTACTTC	CASSLAQGPVYEQYF
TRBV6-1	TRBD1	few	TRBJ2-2	TGTGCCAGCAGTTCGACCGGGACAGGGGTTTCCGGGGAGCTGTTTTTT	CASSSTGTGVSGELFF
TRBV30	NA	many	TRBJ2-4	TGTGCCTGGAGTCGGACAGCCAAAAACATTCAGTACTTC	CAWSRTAKNIQYF
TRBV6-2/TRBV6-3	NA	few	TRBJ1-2	TGTGCCAGCAGTTACTCGGGGGCGATCTCTGGCTACACCTTC	CASSYSGAISGYTF
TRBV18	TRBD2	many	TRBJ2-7	TGTGCCAGCTCGCCGGGACTAGCGAACTCCTACGAGCAGTACTTC	CASSPGLANSYEQYF
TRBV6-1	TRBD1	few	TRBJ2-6	TGTGCCAGCAGTCCGACAGGGGTGTACGTCCTGACTTTC	CASSPTGVYVLTF
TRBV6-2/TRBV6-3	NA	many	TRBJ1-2	TGTGCCAGCAGTTATGGGCGGAACTATGGCTACACCTTC	CASSYGRNYGYTF
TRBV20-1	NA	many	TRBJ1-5	TGCAGTGCTAGGACAGGAGATCTCAATCAGCCCCAGCATTTT	CSARTGDLNQPQHF
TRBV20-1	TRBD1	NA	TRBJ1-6	TGCAGTGCCGATGAACAGGGGGCAAATTCACCCCTCCACTTT	CSADEQGANSPLHF
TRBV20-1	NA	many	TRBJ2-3	TGCAGTGCTACTCGGGAGATATCAGATACGCAGTATTTT	CSATREISDTQYF
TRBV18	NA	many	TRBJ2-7	TGTGCCAGCTCACCCCGGAGGGAGACAAACTACGAGCAGTACTTC	CASSPRRETNYEQYF
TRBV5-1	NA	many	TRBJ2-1	TGCGCCAGCAGCGCCGGGGGTAGCTTCGTTGTCAATGAGCAGTTCTTC	CASSAGGSFVVNEQFF
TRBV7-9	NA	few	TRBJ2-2	TGTGCCAGCAGCTTTACCCCGAACAGGAACACCGGGGAGCTGTTTTTT	CASSFTPNRNTGELFF
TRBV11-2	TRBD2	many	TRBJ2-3	TGTGCCAGCAGCTTTAGTGGGCTAGCGGTAGATACGCAGTATTTT	CASSFSGLAVDTQYF
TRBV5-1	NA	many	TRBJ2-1	TGCGCCAGCAGACAGGGTCCAAACAATGAGCAGTTCTTC	CASRQGPNNEQFF
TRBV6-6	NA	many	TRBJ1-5	TGTGCCAGCAGTTACTCGAAGGGTGGCCATAGCAATCAGCCCCAGCATTTT	CASSYSKGGHSNQPQHF
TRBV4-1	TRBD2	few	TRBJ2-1	TGCGCCAGCAGCCAAGATCTCCGGGAGGCTTGGAATGAGCAGTTCTTC	CASSQDLREAWNEQFF
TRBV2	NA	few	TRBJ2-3	TGTGCCAGCAAGGGGGAGACAGATACGCAGTATTTT	CASKGETDTQYF
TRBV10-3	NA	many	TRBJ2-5	TGTGCCATCAGTGATCAGGGTCGGGCAGGGAACGTCCAAGAGACCCAGTACTTC	CAISDQGRAGNVQETQYF
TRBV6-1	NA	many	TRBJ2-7	TGTGCCAGCAGTGAGGGAGGCTACGAGCAGTACTTC	CASSEGGYEQYF
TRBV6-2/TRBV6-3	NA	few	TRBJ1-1	TGTGCCAGCAGTTACCCCGAGGGGAGGGAAGGAGCTTTCTTT	CASSYPEGREGAFF
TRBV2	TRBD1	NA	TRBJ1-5	TGTGCCAGCATCATAGGGACAGGGAATCAGCCCCAGCATTTT	CASIIGTGNQPQHF
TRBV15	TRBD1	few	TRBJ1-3	TGTGCCACCAGCAGGGAGGCACAGGGGGTCGGAAACACCATATATTTT	CATSREAQGVGNTIYF
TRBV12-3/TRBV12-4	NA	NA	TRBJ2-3	TGTGCCAGCAACATTCGGGAGCCCGCAGATACGCAGTATTTT	CASNIREPADTQYF
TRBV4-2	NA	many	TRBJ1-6	TGTGCCAGCAGCCAAGATCCAGGTACCCTCGGGGTCCTCCACTTT	CASSQDPGTLGVLHF
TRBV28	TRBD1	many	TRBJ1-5	TGTGCCAGCAGTTCTCCCCGGGACAGGGGCAATCAGCCCCAGCATTTT	CASSSPRDRGNQPQHF
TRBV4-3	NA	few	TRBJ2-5	TGCGCCAGCAGCCAGAGGGCCTGGGGGGACGGAGAAGAGACCCAGTACTTC	CASSQRAWGDGEETQYF
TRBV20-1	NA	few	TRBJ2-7	TGCAGTATCGGGACCAAATCCTACGAGCAGTACTTC	CSIGTKSYEQYF